The entry below gives a single TCR beta chain sequence along with its context. Its specificity is not known. These data are taken from a study of beta chain features in type 1 diabetes. The whole isolated RNA underwent reverse transcription, so sequencing captured expressed TCRB transcripts. Profiling relied on immunoSEQ multiplex PCR, and the TCRdb table lists in-frame clones only, not all of them. This sample has approximately 170,000 clones, with 7.8% found just once. Regarding the study as a whole: Researchers report that Type 1 diabetes patients had moderately but significantly shorter TCRB CDR3s across all four CD4+ subsets.

This sequence was found in a woman in her forties with type 1 diabetes. Source material: central memory CD4+ T cells from blood.

The CDR3 coding sequence is TGTGCCAGCAGCTTACAGGGGGCAATGGACGAGCAGTACTTC. It codes for CASSLQGAMDEQYF. The rearrangement links TRBV6-5 to TRBJ2-7; the match to TRBD1 covers 9 bases. This CDR3 has 14 residues. With 6 bases clipped from V and 5 bases from J, the junction kept 8 bases outside the gene matches. Germline V CDR1 and CDR2: MNHEY, SVGAGI.